A selection of T cell receptor beta chains follows, all from one sample in a study of cytomegalovirus exposure and HLA in healthy donors. This table comes from immunoSEQ multiplex PCR, and its TCRdb copy is limited to in-frame clones, with some not included. Of around 200,000 clones in the sample, about 81% were seen once. The specimen was PBMCs. The receptors originated from a man in his forties in good health and CMV-seropositive. The CDR3 runs from the conserved cysteine through the conserved F or W.

cdr3_length	v_call	j_call	cdr3_aa
15	TRBV9	TRBJ2-3	CASSATSAHTDTQYF
15	TRBV5-1	TRBJ2-1	CASSSSQRPYNEQFF
18	TRBV4-1	TRBJ1-1	CASSPWESDRGMNTEAFF
15	TRBV14	TRBJ1-1	CASSHQQGSRTEAFF
14	TRBV15	TRBJ1-5	CATSRTGGRQPQHF
13	TRBV14	TRBJ2-7	CASRGGIGYEQYF
14	TRBV7-9	TRBJ1-2	CASSSTGRPYGYTF
15	TRBV7-9	TRBJ2-5	CASSLGVREAETQYF
14	TRBV27	TRBJ1-1	CASSPQGRNTEAFF
15	TRBV7-9	TRBJ2-1	CASSLRDRGDHEQFF
15	TRBV7-9	TRBJ2-1	CASSLTSGDYNEQFF
14	TRBV10-3	TRBJ2-1	CAISESGTGTYQFF
15	TRBV5-1	TRBJ1-1	CASSLGTGPNTEAFF
13	TRBV19	TRBJ2-2	CASSRLGTGELFF
13	TRBV18	TRBJ1-4	CASSGKGEEKLFF
14	TRBV5-1	TRBJ2-5	CASSLESAEETQYF
14	TRBV6-6	TRBJ2-1	CASSSGTSSDEQFF
16	TRBV6-4	TRBJ2-3	CASSARLAASTDTQYF
12	TRBV11-3	TRBJ2-3	CASSGTAQTQYF
16	TRBV27	TRBJ2-7	CASSLSPTGENYEQYF
15	TRBV6-5	TRBJ2-3	CASSRSGSPTDTQYF
16	TRBV6-6	TRBJ2-7	CANSYSIHLTSYEQYF
17	TRBV4-2	TRBJ2-7	CASSQDNGLAGDYEQYF
16	TRBV6-5	TRBJ2-1	CASSYWSSGRANEQFF
11	TRBV30	TRBJ1-1	CAWKGGTEAFF
13	TRBV7-9	TRBJ1-1	CASSGQVNTEAFF
14	TRBV9	TRBJ1-1	CASSPSTGGTEAFF
15	TRBV6-1	TRBJ2-5	CASSEAGTGRETQYF
16	TRBV10-1	TRBJ2-3	CASRSGLAGDTDTQYF
13	TRBV28	TRBJ1-6	CATLGQVVSPLHF
16	TRBV19	TRBJ1-5	CASSIGTTIVGQPQHF
16	TRBV19	TRBJ2-1	CASSGQGAVFSNEQFF
14	TRBV11-2	TRBJ2-5	CASSLVRDQETQYF
15	TRBV6-1	TRBJ2-1	CASNLQGGSYNEQFF
15	TRBV7-9	TRBJ1-3	CASSFRTRSGNTIYF
14	TRBV2	TRBJ1-1	CASKRGGGNTEAFF
18	TRBV27	TRBJ2-2	CASSFRTSGSLKGGELFF
15	TRBV18	TRBJ2-5	CASSRGLAGQETQYF
14	TRBV27	TRBJ1-1	CASRPGTVHTEAFF
14	TRBV5-4	TRBJ2-7	CASSPGQVRSEQYF
15	TRBV5-1	TRBJ2-5	CASSSTSGGAETQYF
12	TRBV28	TRBJ1-2	CASTILGGGYTF
17	TRBV27	TRBJ2-2	CASSLSGQGPNTGELFF
15	TRBV2	TRBJ1-1	CASRARETANTEAFF
13	TRBV29-1	TRBJ2-5	CSVDGTLQETQYF
14	TRBV30	TRBJ1-5	CAWSVLTSNQPQHF
17	TRBV6-1	NA	CASSERTGWSSAGELFF
14	TRBV6-5	TRBJ1-2	CASSGQGAYYGYTF
13	TRBV27	TRBJ1-1	CASSLAGQAEAFF
15	TRBV7-3	TRBJ1-2	CASSLRMDRVFGYTF
15	TRBV28	TRBJ2-7	CASSLRTGISYEQYF
14	TRBV18	TRBJ1-3	CASSPGGERNTIYF
15	TRBV6-1	TRBJ1-5	CASSPDQGLYQPQHF
12	TRBV19	TRBJ1-1	CASSNPGTGSIF
18	TRBV5-8	TRBJ1-5	CASSSGEGDVYSNQPQHF
15	TRBV5-1	TRBJ2-1	CASSLVLGAGDEQFF
14	TRBV18	TRBJ1-1	CASSPQGAGTEAFF
18	TRBV5-6	TRBJ2-3	CASSLLLAGGPFTDTQYF
14	TRBV29-1	TRBJ2-3	CSVELWESTDTQYF